The rows below give T cell receptor beta chains drawn from one sample of a study of control samples from healthy donors and cancer patients. Using immunoSEQ multiplex PCR, the repertoire was profiled, and TCRdb retains in-frame clones only, with some absent. This sample has around 94,000 clones, with approximately 90% found just once. Sequences were obtained from blood. These receptors were taken from a woman aged 45-65 years in good health. Both conserved end residues are part of each CDR3. A D gene is named only where the DNA matches it firmly. A clone size is listed for some rows: how often the clone was seen (once, few, many), or a class if it is expanded.

V	size	J	D	DNA	CDR3
TRBV4-3	NA	TRBJ1-4	NA	TGCGCCAGCAGCCAAGATATGGACAAACGACTGTTTTTT	CASSQDMDKRLFF
TRBV7-8	once	TRBJ1-3	TRBD1	TGTGCCAGCAGCTGGTCAACAGGGGGTTCTGGAAACACCATATATTTT	CASSWSTGGSGNTIYF
TRBV5-1	NA	TRBJ2-3	NA	TGCGCCAGCAGCTTGGATGTCGCCCCAGATACGCAGTATTTT	CASSLDVAPDTQYF
TRBV6-5	NA	TRBJ2-7	NA	TGTGCCAGCAATCAAGGGGGGGGGATTGCCTACGAGCAGTACTTC	CASNQGGGIAYEQYF
TRBV15	NA	TRBJ1-3	NA	TGTGCCACCAGCAGAGACTCAGTTTCTGGAAACACCATATATTTT	CATSRDSVSGNTIYF
TRBV29-1	NA	TRBJ2-3	NA	TGCAGCGTAGGCGAGGGACATCGAACCTTCACAGATACGCAGTATTTT	CSVGEGHRTFTDTQYF
TRBV7-9	NA	TRBJ2-7	TRBD2	TGTGCCAGCAGCTTAAACATAGCGGGAGGCTACGAGCAGTACTTC	CASSLNIAGGYEQYF
TRBV6-1	NA	TRBJ2-5	TRBD1	TGTGCCAGCAGTGAAGGACAGGGGTCCTTATTCTTGGAGACCCAGTACTTC	CASSEGQGSLFLETQYF
TRBV7-2	NA	TRBJ2-2	NA	TGTGCCAGCAGTACGACGGGATTGAGTGGGGAGCTGTTTTTT	CASSTTGLSGELFF
TRBV14	NA	TRBJ2-2	NA	TGTGCCAGCAGCGACTACACCGGGGAGCTGTTTTTT	CASSDYTGELFF
TRBV4-3	NA	TRBJ2-7	NA	TGCGCCAGCAGCCAAGAAGGATACAGCTGGCCCTACGAGCAGTACTTC	CASSQEGYSWPYEQYF
TRBV3-1/TRBV3-2	NA	TRBJ2-1	NA	TGTGCCAGCAGCCAAGATCCAGCGTCGAGCAATGAGCAGTTCTTC	CASSQDPASSNEQFF
TRBV6-6	NA	TRBJ1-1	NA	TGTGCCAGCAGTTACTCCCCTATGAACACTGAAGCTTTCTTT	CASSYSPMNTEAFF
TRBV11-3	NA	TRBJ2-2	NA	TGTGCCACCGGGGCGGAAAACACCGGGGAGCTGTTTTTT	CATGAENTGELFF
TRBV6-2/TRBV6-3	NA	TRBJ2-7	NA	TGTGCCAGCAGTTACTCGGCAGGGCCCTACGAGCAGTACTTC	CASSYSAGPYEQYF
TRBV6-5	NA	TRBJ2-7	TRBD1	TGTGCCAGCAGTCCCGCACCAGGGGGAAAGAAAGAGCAGTACTTC	CASSPAPGGKKEQYF
TRBV5-1	NA	TRBJ1-1	NA	TGCGCCAGCAGCTTGCTCGGGGGGCAAGATGAAGCTTTCTTT	CASSLLGGQDEAFF
TRBV3-1/TRBV3-2	NA	TRBJ2-3	TRBD2	TGTGCCAGCAGCCAACCCACACGGACTAGTTTGCCAGATACGCAGTATTTT	CASSQPTRTSLPDTQYF
TRBV7-2	NA	TRBJ1-6	NA	TGTGCCAGCAGCTTAGCGGGTGTGGGGGTGGGCTCGGATTCACCCCTCCACTTT	CASSLAGVGVGSDSPLHF
TRBV6-2/TRBV6-3	NA	TRBJ2-3	NA	TGTGCCAGCAGTTACTCTCCTGATCAAGGGGATACGCAGTATTTT	CASSYSPDQGDTQYF
TRBV6-2/TRBV6-3	NA	TRBJ2-3	TRBD2	TGTGCCAGCAGTTACTTACGCGGGAGGGGCACAGATACGCAGTATTTT	CASSYLRGRGTDTQYF
TRBV10-3	NA	TRBJ1-2	NA	TGTGCCATCAGTGAGGCGGAGATGGGGGGCCGTGGCTACACCTTC	CAISEAEMGGRGYTF
TRBV14	NA	TRBJ2-1	NA	TGTGCCAGCAGCCAAGCAATACACAGGGCCCCCACCTACAATGAGCAGTTCTTC	CASSQAIHRAPTYNEQFF
TRBV10-3	NA	TRBJ2-1	TRBD2	TGTGCCATCAGTTCCGTCGGGACTAGGGGTAATGAGCAGTTCTTC	CAISSVGTRGNEQFF
TRBV21-1	NA	TRBJ2-1	NA	TGTGCCAGCAGCAAAAGGGGTCAGGGGCCATATGAGCAGTTCTTC	CASSKRGQGPYEQFF
TRBV5-8	NA	TRBJ2-5	NA	TGTGCCAGCAGCTTGAGACTAGGGATTGGGACCCAGTACTTC	CASSLRLGIGTQYF
TRBV19	NA	TRBJ1-1	NA	TGTGCCAGTGGCATGACAGCGAACACTGAAGCTTTCTTT	CASGMTANTEAFF
TRBV7-8	NA	TRBJ2-7	TRBD1	TGTGCCAGCAGCCCTCTATGGACAGGATTCTCCTACGAGCAGTACTTC	CASSPLWTGFSYEQYF
TRBV5-1	once	TRBJ2-7	NA	TGCGCCAGCAGCTTGCAATTGTCCTACGAGCAGTACTTC	CASSLQLSYEQYF
TRBV7-3	NA	TRBJ2-3	NA	TGTGCCAGCAGCTTAACCTATGAGCGCACAGATACGCAGTATTTT	CASSLTYERTDTQYF
TRBV4-3	NA	TRBJ2-6	NA	TGCGCCAGCAGCCAAGGTGGGGGCAGCTCTGGGGCCAACGTCCTGACTTTC	CASSQGGGSSGANVLTF
TRBV4-2	NA	TRBJ2-5	TRBD2	TGTGCCAGCAGCCCCCGTCATGGCGGGGGGGGAGAGACCCAGTACTTC	CASSPRHGGGGETQYF
TRBV15	once	TRBJ2-1	TRBD2	TGTGCCACCAACCGGGCCCGTAAGGCTAGCGGGAAAAATGAGCAGTTCTTC	CATNRARKASGKNEQFF
TRBV6-9	NA	TRBJ1-1	NA	TGTGCCAGCAGGACCCGGGACACCGACGAAAACACTGAAGCTTTCTTT	CASRTRDTDENTEAFF
TRBV9	NA	TRBJ2-7	NA	TGTGCCAGCAGCGTCCAAGGGGGCGGGGGCGAGCAGTACTTC	CASSVQGGGGEQYF
TRBV11-2	NA	TRBJ2-1	NA	TGTGCCAGCAGCGGCGCGGGACAACCGGGTGAGCAGTTCTTC	CASSGAGQPGEQFF
TRBV4-2	NA	TRBJ1-3	NA	TGTGCCAGCAGCCAAGATGTTGGGGGAGGTTACGGAAACACCATATATTTT	CASSQDVGGGYGNTIYF
TRBV5-4	NA	TRBJ1-1	NA	TGTGCCAGCAGCTTGGAACAGGCTGACACTGAAGCTTTCTTT	CASSLEQADTEAFF
TRBV5-1	NA	TRBJ2-1	TRBD2	TGCGCCAGCAGCCCCCGACTAGCGGGGGGAGGGGCCTACAATGAGCAGTTCTTC	CASSPRLAGGGAYNEQFF
TRBV7-3	NA	TRBJ2-3	TRBD2	TGTGCCAGCAGCTCCGGACTAGCGGGGAGGACAGATACGCAGTATTTT	CASSSGLAGRTDTQYF
TRBV6-5	NA	TRBJ2-2	NA	TGTGCCAGCAGCCCCCCACGGGGGGCGGGCGGGGAGCTGTTTTTT	CASSPPRGAGGELFF
TRBV4-2	NA	TRBJ1-1	NA	TGTGCCAGCAGCCAAGATCAGTGGCAGGGGACTGAAGCTTTCTTT	CASSQDQWQGTEAFF
TRBV28	NA	TRBJ1-4	TRBD1	TGTGCCAGCGAGGGACAGGGAGGTCGGAAAAAACTGTTTTTT	CASEGQGGRKKLFF
TRBV6-4	NA	TRBJ2-3	NA	TGTGCCAGCAGTGATAAGGGCCAGGGTATAGATACGCAGTATTTT	CASSDKGQGIDTQYF
TRBV5-6	NA	TRBJ2-1	NA	TGTGCCAGCAGCTTGTTACTGAGCTCCTACAATGAGCAGTTCTTC	CASSLLLSSYNEQFF
TRBV5-1	NA	TRBJ2-5	TRBD1	TGCGCCAGCAGCTTCGGGGACAGGGGCCAAGAGACCCAGTACTTC	CASSFGDRGQETQYF
TRBV19	NA	TRBJ2-2	NA	TGTGCCAGTAGTACTGGTTGGGGTGATAATACCGGGGAGCTGTTTTTT	CASSTGWGDNTGELFF
TRBV7-9	few	TRBJ1-6	NA	TGTGCCGTCGAGGGGGGTAGGAGCTCCTATAATTCACCCCTCCACTTT	CAVEGGRSSYNSPLHF
TRBV5-5	few	TRBJ1-1	NA	TGTGCCAGCAGCGAAGGGGGGAACACTGAAGCTTTCTTT	CASSEGGNTEAFF